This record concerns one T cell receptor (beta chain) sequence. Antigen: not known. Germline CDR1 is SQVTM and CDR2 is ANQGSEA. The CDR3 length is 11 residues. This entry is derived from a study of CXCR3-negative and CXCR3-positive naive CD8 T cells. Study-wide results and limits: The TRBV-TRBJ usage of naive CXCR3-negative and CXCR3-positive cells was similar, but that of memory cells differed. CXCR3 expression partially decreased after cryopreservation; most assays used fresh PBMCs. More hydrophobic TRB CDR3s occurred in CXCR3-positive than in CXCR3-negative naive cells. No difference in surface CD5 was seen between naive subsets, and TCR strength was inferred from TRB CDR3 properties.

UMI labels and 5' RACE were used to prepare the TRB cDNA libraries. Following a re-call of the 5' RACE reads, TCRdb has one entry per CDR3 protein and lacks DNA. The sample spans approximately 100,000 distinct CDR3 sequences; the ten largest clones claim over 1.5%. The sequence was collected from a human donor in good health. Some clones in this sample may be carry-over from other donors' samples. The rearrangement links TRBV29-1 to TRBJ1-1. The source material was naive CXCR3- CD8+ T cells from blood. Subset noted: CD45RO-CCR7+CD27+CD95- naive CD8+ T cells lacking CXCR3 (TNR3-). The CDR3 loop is CSVEEYGQGFF.